The clone carrying this T cell receptor (beta chain) has only one observation. This sample is drawn from a study of blood T cell repertoires in COVID-19. About the research overall: The cDNA or gDNA used as material had been derived from T cells, B-cell-depleted T cells, or PBMCs.

The CDR3 covers 12 residues. CDR1 and CDR2 from the germline V gene are SGHVS and FNYEAQ. Trimming removed 0 bases from V and 5 bases from J, with 4 bases in between. Some clones are missing from TCRdb's copy, which holds only in-frame ones; the method was immunoSEQ multiplex PCR. Found here are around 97,000 clones, approximately 86% of them singletons; the top ten hold 3.5%. The source material was peripheral blood. V and J are TRBV7-6 and TRBJ2-5, with D unclear. This clonotype was obtained from a human donor in a cohort sampled during active COVID-19. The CDR3 protein is CASSLARETQYF. The CDR3 bases are TGTGCCAGCAGCTTAGCCCGGGAGACCCAGTACTTC.